Below are 14 T cell receptor beta chains sequenced from a single sample in a study of T cells after yellow fever vaccination. One entry per CDR3 protein results from TCRdb running MiXCR on the 5' RACE reads. The sample lists about 360,000 distinct CDR3 sequences, under 7.5% seen once, with 15% in the top ten. The input for sequencing was PBMCs, taken 5 days after the yellow fever booster vaccination. These receptor sequences come from a man aged 25-45 years who received the YFV17D yellow fever vaccine.

This chain connects TRBV20-1 to TRBJ2-7; no reliable D call. This CDR3 is built from 10 residues. Looked up from germline, CDR1 is DFQATT and CDR2 is SNEGSKA (reference sequence). Trimming cost V 8 bases and J 2 bases, with 7 bases left between them. The chain's CDR3 is CSSGTYEQYF. The CDR3 DNA reads as TGCAGTTCAGGCACCTACGAGCAGTACTTC.

This clonotype was seen at least ten times. V usage is TRBV27 and J usage is TRBJ2-7; D may be TRBD1 (7 bases). Germline CDR1 is MNHEY and CDR2 is SMNVEV (reference sequence). V lost 3 bases and J lost 3, with 15 bases in between. This CDR3 region has 15 residues. CDR3 coding DNA: TGTGCCAGCAGTTTTAGGCGGGACAGAATCTACGAGCAGTACTTC. Amino acids: CASSFRRDRIYEQYF.

This clonotype was seen a few times. The rearrangement links TRBV3-1 to TRBJ2-7, with D tentatively TRBD2 (7 bases). Germline CDR1 and CDR2: LGHDT and YNNKEL (reference sequence). The CDR3 is 14 amino acids. Trimming stripped 7 bases from V and 2 bases from J, with 15 bases between. The CDR3 DNA follows: TGTGCCAGCACCCGAGGGGGGGGCACCTACGAGCAGTACTTC. As protein: CASTRGGGTYEQYF.

The table lists this clonotype with a few counts. The chain is built from TRBV12-3 or TRBV12-4 and TRBJ2-1; either TRBD1 or TRBD2 may supply D (5 bases each). There are 15 residues in the CDR3. Between the trimmed V and J ends, which lost 6 bases and 5 bases, there was a span of 17 bases. CDR3 in DNA: TGTGCCAGCAGCCCAGAGGGGTATTACGACAATGAGCAGTTCTTC. Encoded protein: CASSPEGYYDNEQFF.

This clonotype was observed at least ten times. V usage is TRBV7-2 and J usage is TRBJ2-5; D gene ambiguous. The CDR3 runs to 12 residues. The V gene lost 4 bases and the J gene lost 3 bases, with 6 bases spanning the gap. CDR1 SGHTA and CDR2 FQGNSA come from the germline V gene. The chain's CDR3 is CASSYGEETQYF. For the CDR3, the DNA is TGTGCCAGCAGCTATGGAGAAGAGACCCAGTACTTC.

This clonotype was recorded many times. The rearrangement joins TRBV7-9 to TRBJ2-5, with D perhaps matching TRBD1 (7 bases). The CDR3 totals 15 residues. Trimming stripped 5 bases from V and 5 bases from J, with 18 bases between. Germline assignment: CDR1 SEHNR and CDR2 FQNEAQ (reference sequence). CDR3 in DNA: TGTGCCAGCAGCACAAACGGCGGGACAGCCGAGACCCAGTACTTC. This codes for CASSTNGGTAETQYF. The full variable domain, its missing parts supplied by reference TRBV7-9 and TRBJ2-5, is DTGVSQNPRHKITKRGQNVTFRCDPISEHNRLYWYRQTLGQGPEFLTYFQNEAQLEKSRLLSDRFSAERPKGSFSTLEIQRTEQGDSAMYLCASSTNGGTAETQYFGPGTRLLVL.

This clonotype occurred a few times. V and J are TRBV28 and TRBJ2-5; tentative D call: TRBD1 (5 bases). CDR3 length: 15 amino acids. The germline V gene encodes CDR1 MDHEN and CDR2 SYDVKM. Trimming removed 1 base from V and 2 bases from J, with 11 bases in between. CDR3 region: CASSLLADSQETQYF. For the CDR3, the DNA is TGTGCCAGCAGTTTATTAGCCGACAGTCAAGAGACCCAGTACTTC.

V gene TRBV29-1 combines with J gene TRBJ2-7, with D possibly TRBD1 on 5 matching bases. The CDR3 runs to 12 residues. From germline, CDR1 is SQVTM and CDR2 ANQGSEA. V lost 6 bases and J 0 bases, leaving 9 bases between the germline ends. CDR3: CSVPGHSYEQYF. CDR3 nucleotides: TGCAGCGTGCCCGGACACTCCTACGAGCAGTACTTC.

This clonotype was seen only a few times. The rearrangement joins TRBV7-3 to TRBJ2-3; D gene ambiguous. The CDR3 contains 14 residues. Germline-derived CDR1 and CDR2 are SGHTA and FQGTGA. The ends were cut back, 3 bases at V and 0 bases at J, with 7 bases in the middle. The CDR3 bases are TGTGCCAGCAGCTTCGCCAGGAGCACAGATACGCAGTATTTT. Translating gives CASSFARSTDTQYF.

This clonotype was detected many times. The rearrangement links TRBV4-3 to TRBJ2-7; D unclear. Deletions cut 3 bases from V and 1 base from J, with 19 bases between. The CDR3 extends over 17 amino acids. Germline CDR1 reads LGHNA; CDR2 reads YSLEER. CDR3 region: CASSQGLELTLSYEQYF. Written as DNA, the CDR3 is TGCGCCAGCAGCCAGGGGTTGGAGTTGACCCTATCCTACGAGCAGTACTTC.

This clonotype has a count of ten or more. The CDR3 region has the DNA TGTGCCAGCAGTCCGGCGGGGACAGGGGTTTACAATGAGCAGTTCTTC. This codes for CASSPAGTGVYNEQFF. J is TRBJ2-1 and V is TRBV6-1; TRBD1 aligns across 10 bases. V lost 5 bases to trimming and J lost 4 bases; unmatched junction nucleotides: 8. CDR3 length: 16 residues. The germline V gene encodes CDR1 MNHNS and CDR2 SASEGT.

At least ten counts were recorded for this clonotype. V usage is TRBV5-1 and J usage is TRBJ2-5; 10 bases are a match to TRBD2. The CDR3 is 17 residues long. The junction had 13 bases not matched to a gene; V was cut back by 4 bases and J by 4 bases. Per germline, CDR1 SGHRS and CDR2 YFSETQ. The CDR3 reads CASSVRRTSGKGETQYF. Here the CDR3 DNA reads TGCGCCAGCAGCGTCCGCAGGACTAGCGGAAAGGGAGAGACCCAGTACTTC.

The chain combines TRBV3-1 with TRBJ1-5; weak D call: TRBD1 (6 bases). Looked up from germline, CDR1 is LGHDT and CDR2 is YNNKEL (reference sequence). Trimming cost V 6 bases and J 7 bases, with 16 bases left between them. This CDR3 spans 14 amino acids. This CDR3 is CASRQTGHGQPQHF. For the CDR3, the DNA is TGTGCCAGCAGGCAAACAGGGCACGGACAGCCCCAGCATTTT.

The V gene is TRBV4-1, the J gene TRBJ2-3, with 8 positions matching TRBD2. CDR1 is MGHRA, CDR2 YSYEKL, per germline. This CDR3 contains 15 residues. With V trimmed by 6 bases and J by 4 bases, 9 bases remained unmatched. The CDR3 loop is CASSQTSGGPDTQYF. The CDR3 DNA reads TGCGCCAGCAGTCAAACTAGCGGAGGGCCAGATACGCAGTATTTT.